This T cell receptor (beta chain) is drawn from a study of metastatic and nonmetastatic thyroid tumors. In its sample, this clone was seen many times. TCRdb called clones again from the PCR reads with MiXCR. The sample consists of about 82,000 clones, roughly an eighth of them appearing once. The CDR3 covers 13 residues. Germline V gives CDR1 SNHLY, CDR2 FYNNEI. Deletions cut 4 bases from V and 0 bases from J, with 6 bases between. The entire patient cohort was treatment-naive prior to thyroid surgery. The TCR comes from a female donor with papillary thyroid cancer or a benign thyroid nodule (not recorded which). Some clones in this sample may be carry-over from other donors' samples. The chain links TRBV2 to TRBJ1-1; no reliable D call. Source material: tumor tissue. The CDR3 loop is CASSGRMNTEAFF. The CDR3 DNA reads as TGTGCCAGCAGTGGTCGGATGAACACTGAAGCTTTCTTT.